The sample holds a few counts of the clone carrying this T cell receptor beta chain. These data come from a study of OX40 agonist ivuxolimab in advanced cancers. Whole-study context: A mean age of roughly 66 years, range roughly 20 to 80, was recorded, and approximately 85% were male. Under the entry rules, prior anti-PD-1, anti-PD-L1 or anti-CTLA-4 therapy was allowed, and about 38% had some.

Assay: immunoSEQ multiplex PCR; the TCRdb copy retains only in-frame clones and omits some. The data show around 77,000 clones, with 85% seen just once and more than 0.6% held by the top ten. Germline CDR1 reads SGHAT; CDR2 reads FQNNGV. Trimming removed 4 bases from V and 1 base from J, with 26 bases in between. The CDR3 has 19 residues. This chain connects TRBV11-2 to TRBJ2-7; D remains ambiguous. The sample was CD4+ or CD8+ T cells sorted from blood, taken in a trial of the OX40 agonist ivuxolimab. The source is an adult with an advanced solid tumor such as melanoma, head and neck, liver or kidney cancer. For the CDR3, the DNA is TGTGCCAGCAGCTCCCCCCCAGGATCAGGTGAAGCCTTTTCCTACGAGCAGTACTTC. The encoded protein is CASSSPPGSGEAFSYEQYF.